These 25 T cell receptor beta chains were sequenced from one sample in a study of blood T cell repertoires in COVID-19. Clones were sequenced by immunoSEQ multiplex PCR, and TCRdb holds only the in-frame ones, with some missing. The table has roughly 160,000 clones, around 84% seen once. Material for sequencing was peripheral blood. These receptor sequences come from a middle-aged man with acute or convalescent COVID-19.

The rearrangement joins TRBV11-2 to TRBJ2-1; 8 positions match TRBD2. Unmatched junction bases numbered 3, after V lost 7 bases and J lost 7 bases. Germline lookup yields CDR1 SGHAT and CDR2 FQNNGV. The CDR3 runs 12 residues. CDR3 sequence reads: CASNSGGNEQFF. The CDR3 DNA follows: TGTGCCAGCAACTCGGGGGGGAATGAGCAGTTCTTC. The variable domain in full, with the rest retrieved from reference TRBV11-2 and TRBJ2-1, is EAGVAQSPRYKIIEKRQSVAFWCNPISGHATLYWYQQILGQGPKLLIQFQNNGVVDDSQLPKDRFSAERLKGVDSTLKIQPAKLEDSAVYLCASNSGGNEQFFGPGTRLTVL.

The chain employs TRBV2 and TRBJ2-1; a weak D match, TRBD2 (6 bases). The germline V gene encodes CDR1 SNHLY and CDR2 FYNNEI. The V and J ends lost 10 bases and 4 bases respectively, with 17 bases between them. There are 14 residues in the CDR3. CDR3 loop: CATRTKDFYNEQFF. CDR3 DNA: TGTGCCACCCGGACTAAAGACTTTTACAATGAGCAGTTCTTC.

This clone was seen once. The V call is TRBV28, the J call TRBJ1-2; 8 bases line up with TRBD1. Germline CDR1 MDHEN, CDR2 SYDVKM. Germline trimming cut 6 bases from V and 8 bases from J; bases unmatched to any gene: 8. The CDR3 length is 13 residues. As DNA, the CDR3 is TGTGCCAGCAGGACCGGTCAGGGGGCGGGCTACACCTTC. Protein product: CASRTGQGAGYTF.

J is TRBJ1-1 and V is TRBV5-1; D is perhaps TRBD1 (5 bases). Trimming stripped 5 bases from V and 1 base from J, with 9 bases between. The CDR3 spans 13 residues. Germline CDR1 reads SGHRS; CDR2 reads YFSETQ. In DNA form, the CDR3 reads TGCGCCAGCAGGGTAGGGGAGAACACTGAAGCTTTCTTT. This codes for CASRVGENTEAFF. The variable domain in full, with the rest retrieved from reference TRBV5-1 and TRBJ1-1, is KAGVTQTPRYLIKTRGQQVTLSCSPISGHRSVSWYQQTPGQGLQFLFEYFSETQRNKGNFPGRFSGRQFSNSRSEMNVSTLELGDSALYLCASRVGENTEAFFGQGTRLTVV.

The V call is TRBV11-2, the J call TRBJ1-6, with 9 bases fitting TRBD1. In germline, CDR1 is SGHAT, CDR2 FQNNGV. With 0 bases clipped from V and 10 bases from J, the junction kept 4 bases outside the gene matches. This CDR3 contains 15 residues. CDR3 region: CASSLEGTGRSPLHF. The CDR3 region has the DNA TGTGCCAGCAGCTTAGAAGGGACAGGGCGGTCACCCCTCCACTTT.

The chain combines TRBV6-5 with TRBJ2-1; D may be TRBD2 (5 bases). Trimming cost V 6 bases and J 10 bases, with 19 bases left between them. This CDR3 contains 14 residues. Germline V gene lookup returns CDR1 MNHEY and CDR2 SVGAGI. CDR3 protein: CASSLRAPEEEQFF. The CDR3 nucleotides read TGTGCCAGCAGCCTAAGGGCCCCGGAGGAAGAGCAGTTCTTC.

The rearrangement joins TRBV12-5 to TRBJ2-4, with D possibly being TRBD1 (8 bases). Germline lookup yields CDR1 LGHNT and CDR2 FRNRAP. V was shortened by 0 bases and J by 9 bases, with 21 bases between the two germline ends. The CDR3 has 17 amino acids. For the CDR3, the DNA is TGTGCTAGTGGTTTGGTACTGGACAGGGAGGGCCCGGGCATTCAGTACTTC. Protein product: CASGLVLDREGPGIQYF.

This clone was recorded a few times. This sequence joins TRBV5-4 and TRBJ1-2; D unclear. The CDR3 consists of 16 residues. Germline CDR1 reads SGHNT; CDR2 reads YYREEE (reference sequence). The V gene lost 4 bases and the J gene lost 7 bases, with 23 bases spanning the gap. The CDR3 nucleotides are TGTGCCAGCAGCCCTCCCCGGGGAAACTCCTTATCTGGCTACACCTTC. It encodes CASSPPRGNSLSGYTF.

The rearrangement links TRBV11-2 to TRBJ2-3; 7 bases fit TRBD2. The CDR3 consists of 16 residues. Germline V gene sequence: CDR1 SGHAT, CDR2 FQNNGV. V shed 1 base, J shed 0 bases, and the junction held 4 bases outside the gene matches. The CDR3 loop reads CASSLGAGTSTDTQYF. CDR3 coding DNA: TGTGCCAGCAGCTTAGGAGCGGGAACAAGCACAGATACGCAGTATTTT.

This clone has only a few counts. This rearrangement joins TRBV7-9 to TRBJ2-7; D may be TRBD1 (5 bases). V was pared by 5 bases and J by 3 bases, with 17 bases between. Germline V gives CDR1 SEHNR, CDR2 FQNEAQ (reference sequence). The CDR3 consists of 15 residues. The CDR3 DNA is TGTGCCAGCAGCCCTGGGTGGGGCGGATTCTACGAGCAGTACTTC. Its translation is CASSPGWGGFYEQYF. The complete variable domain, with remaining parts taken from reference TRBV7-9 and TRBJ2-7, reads DTGVSQNPRHKITKRGQNVTFRCDPISEHNRLYWYRQTLGQGPEFLTYFQNEAQLEKSRLLSDRFSAERPKGSFSTLEIQRTEQGDSAMYLCASSPGWGGFYEQYFGPGTRLTVT.

The CDR3 coding sequence is TGTGCCAGCAGTTGGACAGATAACACTGAAGCTTTCTTT. Its translation: CASSWTDNTEAFF. This chain links TRBV27 with TRBJ1-1, with a weak D call TRBD1 (6 bases). Per the germline V gene, CDR1 is MNHEY and CDR2 is SMNVEV (reference sequence). The CDR3 has 13 amino acids. V shed 4 bases and J shed 2 bases, with 8 bases lying between them.

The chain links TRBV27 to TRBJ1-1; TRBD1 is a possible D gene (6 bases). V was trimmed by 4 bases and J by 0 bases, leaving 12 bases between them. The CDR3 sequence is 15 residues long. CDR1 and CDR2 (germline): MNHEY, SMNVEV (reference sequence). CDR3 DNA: TGTGCCAGCAGTTACTCGGACAGATTGAACACTGAAGCTTTCTTT. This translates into CASSYSDRLNTEAFF.

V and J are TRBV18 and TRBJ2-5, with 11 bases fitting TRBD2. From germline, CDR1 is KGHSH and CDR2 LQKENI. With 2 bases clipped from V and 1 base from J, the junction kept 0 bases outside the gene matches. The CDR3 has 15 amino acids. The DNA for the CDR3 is TGTGCCAGCTCACCAGGACTAGCGGGCCAAGAGACCCAGTACTTC. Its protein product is CASSPGLAGQETQYF.

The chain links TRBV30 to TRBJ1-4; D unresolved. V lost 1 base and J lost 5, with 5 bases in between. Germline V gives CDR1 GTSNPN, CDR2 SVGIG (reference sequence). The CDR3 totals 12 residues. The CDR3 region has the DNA TGTGCCTGGAGTGCTCTAAATGAAAAACTGTTTTTT. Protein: CAWSALNEKLFF.

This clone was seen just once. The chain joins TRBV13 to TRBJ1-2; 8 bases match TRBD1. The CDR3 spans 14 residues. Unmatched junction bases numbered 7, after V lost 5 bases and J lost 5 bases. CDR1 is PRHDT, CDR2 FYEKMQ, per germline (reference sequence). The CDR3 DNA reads TGTGCCAGCAGCATTGGGACAGGAAATTATGGCTACACCTTC. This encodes CASSIGTGNYGYTF.

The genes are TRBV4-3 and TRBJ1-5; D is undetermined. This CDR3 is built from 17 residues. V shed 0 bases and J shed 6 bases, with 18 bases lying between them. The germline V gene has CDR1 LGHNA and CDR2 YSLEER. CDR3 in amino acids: CASSQEYFGGSLQPQHF. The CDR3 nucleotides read TGCGCCAGCAGCCAAGAATACTTCGGAGGGAGTCTTCAGCCCCAGCATTTT.

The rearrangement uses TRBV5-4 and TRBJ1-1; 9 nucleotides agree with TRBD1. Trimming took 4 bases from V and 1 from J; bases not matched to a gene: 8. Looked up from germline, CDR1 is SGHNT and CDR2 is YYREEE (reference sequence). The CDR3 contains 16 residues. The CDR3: CASSPGGQGRNTEAFF. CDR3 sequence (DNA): TGTGCCAGCAGCCCGGGGGGACAGGGACGGAACACTGAAGCTTTCTTT.

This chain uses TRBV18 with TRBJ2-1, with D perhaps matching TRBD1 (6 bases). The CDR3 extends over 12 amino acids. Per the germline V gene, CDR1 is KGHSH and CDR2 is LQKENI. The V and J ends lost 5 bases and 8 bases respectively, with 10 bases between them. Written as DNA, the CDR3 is TGTGCCAGCTCATCGAAGGGGGATGAGCAGTTCTTC. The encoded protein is CASSSKGDEQFF. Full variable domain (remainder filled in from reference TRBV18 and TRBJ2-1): NAGVMQNPRHLVRRRGQEARLRCSPMKGHSHVYWYRQLPEEGLKFMVYLQKENIIDESGMPKERFSAEFPKEGPSILRIQQVVRGDSAAYFCASSSKGDEQFFGPGTRLTVL.

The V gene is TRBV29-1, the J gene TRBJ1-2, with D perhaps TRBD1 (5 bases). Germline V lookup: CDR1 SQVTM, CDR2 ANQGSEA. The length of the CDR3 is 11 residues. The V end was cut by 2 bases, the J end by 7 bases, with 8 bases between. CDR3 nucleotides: TGCAGCGTTGAAAGGACACTTGGCTACACCTTC. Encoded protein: CSVERTLGYTF.

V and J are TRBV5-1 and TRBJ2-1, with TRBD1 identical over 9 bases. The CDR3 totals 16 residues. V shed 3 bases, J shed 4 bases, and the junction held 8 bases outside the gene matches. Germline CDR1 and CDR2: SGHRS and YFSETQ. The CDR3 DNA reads TGCGCCAGCAGCTCTCGACAGGGGGGTTCATACAATGAGCAGTTCTTC. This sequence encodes CASSSRQGGSYNEQFF.

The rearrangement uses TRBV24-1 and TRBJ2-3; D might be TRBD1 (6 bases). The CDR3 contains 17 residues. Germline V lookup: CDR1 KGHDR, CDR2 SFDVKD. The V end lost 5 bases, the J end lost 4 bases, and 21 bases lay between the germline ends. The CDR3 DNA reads TGTGCCACCAGTGTCCTTCCCCGCCCAGGGGCTCCAGATACGCAGTATTTT. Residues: CATSVLPRPGAPDTQYF.

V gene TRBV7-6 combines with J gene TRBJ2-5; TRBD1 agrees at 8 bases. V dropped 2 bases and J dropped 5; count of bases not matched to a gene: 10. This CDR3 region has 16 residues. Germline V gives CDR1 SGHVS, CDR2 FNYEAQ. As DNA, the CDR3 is TGTGCCAGCAGCTTAATCGGCACAGGGGGAGTGGAGACCCAGTACTTC. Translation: CASSLIGTGGVETQYF.

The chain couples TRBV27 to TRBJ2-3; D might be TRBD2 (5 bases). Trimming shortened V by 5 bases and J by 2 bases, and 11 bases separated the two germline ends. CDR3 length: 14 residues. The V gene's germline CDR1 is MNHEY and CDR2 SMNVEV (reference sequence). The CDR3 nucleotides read TGTGCCAGCAGTAAAGGACTTTTCACAGATACGCAGTATTTT. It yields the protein CASSKGLFTDTQYF.

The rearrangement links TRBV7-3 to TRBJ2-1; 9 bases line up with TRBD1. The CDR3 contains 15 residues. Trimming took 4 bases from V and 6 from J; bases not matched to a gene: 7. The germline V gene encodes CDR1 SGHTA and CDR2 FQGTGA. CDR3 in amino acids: CASSSRTGAGNEQFF. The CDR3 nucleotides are TGTGCCAGCAGCTCCCGGACAGGGGCAGGCAATGAGCAGTTCTTC.

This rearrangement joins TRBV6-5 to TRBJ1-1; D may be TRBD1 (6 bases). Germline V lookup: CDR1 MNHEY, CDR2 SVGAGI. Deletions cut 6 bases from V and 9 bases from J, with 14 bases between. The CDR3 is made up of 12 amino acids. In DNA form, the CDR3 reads TGTGCCAGCAGCGTATTACAGGGTCAAGCTTTCTTT. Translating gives CASSVLQGQAFF.